A single sample gave rise to the 24 T cell receptor beta chains below, sequenced in a study of T cells in Graves' hyperthyroidism and ophthalmopathy. There were TCR beta CDR3 regions amplified from RNA transcripts. The study used the HTBI primer set for a first-round RT-PCR of the TCR CDR3. One entry per CDR3 protein, called by TCRdb with MiXCR from the multiplex PCR reads. The table lists more than 550,000 distinct CDR3 sequences, approximately 18% of them singletons, with around 17% in the top ten. Material: blood. The receptors derive from a woman in her fifties or sixties with Graves' hyperthyroidism that later progressed to Graves' ophthalmopathy.

The chain links TRBV27 to TRBJ2-7; 7 bases fit TRBD1. The CDR3 has 13 amino acids. Germline lookup yields CDR1 MNHEY and CDR2 SMNVEV (reference sequence). J was trimmed by 4 bases and V by 6 bases; bases with no gene match: 6. CDR3 sequence: CASRGTALYEQYF. In nucleotides, the CDR3 is TGTGCCAGCAGAGGGACAGCGCTATACGAGCAGTACTTC.

The chain employs TRBV29-1 and TRBJ2-7, with no clear D. The germline V gene has CDR1 SQVTM and CDR2 ANQGSEA. The V end was cut by 4 bases, the J end by 0 bases, with 10 bases between. The CDR3 consists of 13 residues. The CDR3 nucleotides read TGCAGCGTTGTTAGTCTGACCTCCTACGAGCAGTACTTC. It specifies CSVVSLTSYEQYF.

This clonotype was seen at least ten times. The chain couples TRBV11-2 to TRBJ2-1; no firm D call. This CDR3 contains 14 residues. Germline values: CDR1 SGHAT, CDR2 FQNNGV. With 0 bases removed from V and 6 bases from J, the gap between germline ends came to 9 bases. The CDR3 nucleotides are TGTGCCAGCAGCTTAGAGGCCAAGGGCAATGAGCAGTTCTTC. Translation: CASSLEAKGNEQFF.

The rearrangement links TRBV5-5 to TRBJ1-4; D possibly corresponds to TRBD1 (5 bases). CDR3 length equals 14 residues. Looked up from germline, CDR1 is SGHKS and CDR2 is YYEKEE (reference sequence). V lost 9 bases and J 8 bases, leaving 20 bases between the germline ends. This chain's CDR3 is CANRPGTTREKLFF. The CDR3 nucleotides are TGTGCCAACAGGCCCGGGACGACAAGGGAAAAACTGTTTTTT.

This clonotype was found many times. The V gene is TRBV13, the J gene TRBJ2-5; 7 bases agree with TRBD2. From germline, CDR1 is PRHDT and CDR2 FYEKMQ (reference sequence). The CDR3 loop spans 15 amino acids. The trim removed 5 bases at V and 4 bases at J, leaving 10 bases unmatched. CDR3 sequence reads: CASSPVGSGAETQYF. In nucleotides, the CDR3 is TGTGCCAGCAGCCCCGTGGGCAGCGGGGCAGAGACCCAGTACTTC.

V usage is TRBV24-1 and J usage is TRBJ2-1; tentative D call: TRBD2 (6 bases). Germline V CDR1 and CDR2: KGHDR, SFDVKD. Between the trimmed V and J ends, which lost 8 bases and 7 bases, there was a span of 14 bases. There are 13 residues in the CDR3. CDR3 in DNA: TGTGCCACCAACACACCGGGGAGGAATGAGCAGTTCTTC. Encoded protein: CATNTPGRNEQFF.

This clonotype was counted a few times. The chain carries TRBV5-5 and TRBJ2-2; TRBD1 aligns across 7 bases. The CDR3 is 16 residues long. V gave up 3 bases and J gave up 2 bases; unmatched junction bases: 7. Germline CDR1 is SGHKS and CDR2 is YYEKEE (reference sequence). For the CDR3, the DNA is TGTGCCAGCAGCTCGACACAGGGGCCCAACACCGGGGAGCTGTTTTTT. This codes for CASSSTQGPNTGELFF. The complete variable domain, with remaining parts taken from reference TRBV5-5 and TRBJ2-2, reads DAGVTQSPTHLIKTRGQQVTLRCSPISGHKSVSWYQQVLGQGPQFIFQYYEKEERGRGNFPDRFSARQFPNYSSELNVNALLLGDSALYLCASSSTQGPNTGELFFGEGSRLTVL.

This chain joins TRBV27 and TRBJ1-4; D might be TRBD1 (5 bases). CDR3 length: 16 amino acids. The germline gives CDR1 MNHEY, CDR2 SMNVEV (reference sequence). Trimming took 4 bases from V and 0 from J, leaving 12 bases between them. CDR3 in amino acids: CASSSYAGATNEKLFF. Written as DNA, the CDR3 is TGTGCCAGCAGTTCCTACGCGGGGGCAACTAATGAAAAACTGTTTTTT.

This clonotype was seen repeatedly, ten times or more. The J gene is TRBJ2-1, the V gene TRBV2, with TRBD2 identical over 11 bases. The CDR3 is 16 amino acids. Germline assignment: CDR1 SNHLY and CDR2 FYNNEI. Germline trimming cut 7 bases from V and 1 base from J; bases unmatched to any gene: 6. This chain's CDR3 is CASTRLAGSSYNEQFF. The CDR3 DNA sequence: TGTGCCAGCACACGACTAGCGGGGAGTTCCTACAATGAGCAGTTCTTC.

In its sample, this clonotype was seen a few times. The gene calls are TRBV6-9 and TRBJ1-5; 7 positions agree with TRBD1. The J segment lost 0 bases and the V segment lost 9 bases, leaving 11 bases of the junction unmatched. There are 16 residues in the CDR3. Germline lookup yields CDR1 MNHGY and CDR2 SVAAGI. The DNA of the CDR3 is TGTGCCAGGAACAGGGGACAGCAAAATAGCAATCAGCCCCAGCATTTT. Translated, it gives CARNRGQQNSNQPQHF.

This clonotype has just a few counts. V is TRBV30 and J is TRBJ2-7; D is unclear. In germline, CDR1 is GTSNPN, CDR2 SVGIG (reference sequence). The CDR3 runs to 13 residues. The germline V and J ends were trimmed by 0 bases and 9 bases, with 15 bases remaining between them. CDR3 bases: TGTGCCTGGAGTGTTTCCGGTTATGACGGGCAGTACTTC. Protein product: CAWSVSGYDGQYF.

This clonotype was found a few times. The chain carries TRBV6-1 and TRBJ1-5, with a possible D match to TRBD1 (6 bases). The germline V and J ends were trimmed by 2 bases and 6 bases, with 11 bases remaining between them. CDR1 MNHNS and CDR2 SASEGT come from the germline V gene. The CDR3 extends over 14 amino acids. The CDR3 nucleotides read TGTGCCAGCAGTGAACAAGGGGGGCGTCAGCCCCAGCATTTT. The encoded protein is CASSEQGGRQPQHF.

This sequence joins TRBV9 and TRBJ2-7; D unresolved. V lost 0 bases and J 4 bases, leaving 14 bases between the germline ends. There are 15 residues in the CDR3. In germline, CDR1 is SGDLS, CDR2 YYNGEE. CDR3 sequence: CASSVAPGIKYEQYF. In nucleotides, the CDR3 is TGTGCCAGCAGCGTAGCCCCAGGTATTAAGTACGAGCAGTACTTC.

The chain combines TRBV7-3 with TRBJ2-5; weak D call: TRBD2 (6 bases). Trimming left V 2 bases short and J 1 base short, with 11 bases between. The germline gives CDR1 SGHTA, CDR2 FQGTGA. There are 15 residues in the CDR3. The CDR3 region is CASSLVGTRQETQYF. CDR3 coding DNA: TGTGCCAGCAGCTTAGTGGGGACTCGCCAAGAGACCCAGTACTTC.

The table lists this clonotype with many counts. Here the CDR3 reads CASSVWTANTEAFF. Written as DNA, the CDR3 is TGTGCCAGCAGTGTGTGGACAGCGAACACTGAAGCTTTCTTT. The V and J genes are TRBV2 and TRBJ1-1; possible D gene TRBD1, 6 bases. Germline V gene lookup returns CDR1 SNHLY and CDR2 FYNNEI. Trimming stripped 4 bases from V and 1 base from J, with 10 bases between. The CDR3 loop spans 14 amino acids.

This clonotype came up many times. The chain joins TRBV12-3 or TRBV12-4 to TRBJ1-1; D gene uncertain. The CDR3 totals 17 residues. The V gene lost 3 bases and the J gene lost 0 bases, with 17 bases spanning the gap. The CDR3 here is CASSLIWERSMNTEAFF. CDR3 in DNA: TGTGCCAGCAGTTTGATCTGGGAGAGGAGCATGAACACTGAAGCTTTCTTT.

J is TRBJ1-2 and V is TRBV14; possibly TRBD1 for D (6 bases). This CDR3 spans 15 amino acids. The germline V gene has CDR1 SGHDN and CDR2 FVKESK. The ends were cut back, 6 bases at V and 5 bases at J, with 19 bases in the middle. CDR3 protein: CASRPTGMGYYGYTF. CDR3 sequence (DNA): TGTGCCAGCAGACCGACAGGAATGGGCTATTATGGCTACACCTTC.

The chain employs TRBV18 and TRBJ2-5, with D tentatively TRBD2 (6 bases). The CDR3 extends over 17 amino acids. Germline-derived CDR1 and CDR2 are KGHSH and LQKENI. V was clipped by 4 bases and J by 1 base, with 19 bases between them. CDR3 residues: CASSRRVRGSLQETQYF. As DNA, the CDR3 is TGTGCCAGCTCACGACGGGTCCGGGGGAGCCTCCAAGAGACCCAGTACTTC.

At least ten counts were recorded for this clonotype. This chain connects TRBV11-3 to TRBJ2-7, with a weak D call TRBD2 (5 bases). V was cut by 1 base and J by 6 bases, with 13 bases left in between. CDR3 length: 14 amino acids. Looked up from germline, CDR1 is SGHNT and CDR2 is YENEEA. DNA for the CDR3: TGTGCCAGCAGCTTAGGGCAAGAGGGATCCGAGCAGTACTTC. This codes for CASSLGQEGSEQYF. The full variable domain, in which reference TRBV11-3 and TRBJ2-7 provide the parts outside the CDR3, is EAGVVQSPRYKIIEKKQPVAFWCNPISGHNTLYWYLQNLGQGPELLIRYENEEAVDDSQLPKDRFSAERLKGVDSTLKIQPAELGDSAVYLCASSLGQEGSEQYFGPGTRLTVT.

This chain uses TRBV5-1 with TRBJ2-3; the D gene is possibly TRBD2 (5 bases). The germline V gene encodes CDR1 SGHRS and CDR2 YFSETQ. The V end was cut by 0 bases, the J end by 6 bases, with 14 bases between. The CDR3 length is 15 residues. The CDR3 DNA reads TGCGCCAGCAGCTTGGTGGACTCCCCTCCCGATACGCAGTATTTT. It codes for CASSLVDSPPDTQYF.

This clonotype was found once. J is TRBJ1-4 and V is TRBV28; perhaps TRBD1 as D (5 bases). Looked up from germline, CDR1 is MDHEN and CDR2 is SYDVKM. V lost 6 bases and J 7 bases, leaving 18 bases between the germline ends. This CDR3 comprises 15 residues. The CDR3 here is CASRSPQGFGEKLFF. The CDR3 DNA follows: TGTGCCAGCAGATCCCCCCAGGGATTCGGTGAAAAACTGTTTTTT.

This clonotype was picked up a small number of times. This chain uses TRBV7-2 with TRBJ2-7, with 11 bases fitting TRBD2. Losses at the gene ends were 0 bases for V and 4 bases for J; bases not matched to a gene: 2. The germline CDR1 and CDR2 sequences are SGHTA and FQGNSA. The CDR3 length is 15 residues. The CDR3 region is CASSLASGGGYEQYF. The CDR3 DNA is TGTGCCAGCAGCTTAGCTAGCGGGGGGGGATACGAGCAGTACTTC.

This clonotype has more than one count but fewer than ten. The rearrangement links TRBV6-2 or TRBV6-3 to TRBJ1-1; no definite D call. Trimming cost V 0 bases and J 1 base, with 12 bases left between them. This CDR3 contains 16 residues. CDR1 is MNHEY, CDR2 SVGEGT, per germline. CDR3 DNA sequence: TGTGCCAGCAGTTACTCTTCAGGAAGAGAGAACACTGAAGCTTTCTTT. Encoded protein: CASSYSSGRENTEAFF.

The J gene is TRBJ1-2, the V gene TRBV12-3 or TRBV12-4, with D possibly TRBD1 on 6 matching bases. The CDR3 is 12 residues long. V lost 4 bases and J 12 bases, leaving 15 bases between the germline ends. CDR3 sequence (DNA): TGTGCCAGCAGTTCCGGAGGGGGGAGTGACACCTTC. Its translation: CASSSGGGSDTF.